The 31 T cell receptor beta chains below come from one sample, sequenced in a study of human T cells and chemical hapten exposure. TCRdb analysed the RACE reads with MiXCR anew, one entry per CDR3 protein. The sample lists 55,000 to 75,000 distinct CDR3 sequences; 9.5% to 15% were seen once. Described time point: patch test 3, about 24 weeks after DPC sensitization. Treatment here: therapeutic diphenylcyclopropenone sensitization with weekly scalp DPC. The specimen comprised whole blood, sampled in connection with sensitization to the hapten diphenylcyclopropenone (DPC). Receptor source: a man between 25 and 39 years old with alopecia areata. Some clones in this sample may be carry-over from other donors' samples.

The CDR3 region is CASSPGTLGTQYF. The CDR3 DNA is TGTGCCAGCAGCCCGGGGACACTAGGGACCCAGTACTTC. The chain has TRBV7-2 and TRBJ2-5; D possibly corresponds to TRBD1 (6 bases). The germline V gene encodes CDR1 SGHTA and CDR2 FQGNSA. The CDR3 has 13 residues. V lost 5 bases and J lost 7, with 14 bases in between.

This clonotype was seen at least ten times. In DNA form, the CDR3 reads TGTGCCAGCAGCAATATTTCCGGGACAGGGTTGCACTACGAGCAGTACTTC. This encodes CASSNISGTGLHYEQYF. The V gene is TRBV21-1, the J gene TRBJ2-7; TRBD1 is taken as the D call from the table, unchecked against the DNA. TRBV21-1 is reported as a pseudogene. The CDR3 runs to 17 residues.

The CDR3 protein is CASSQESYNEQFF. In nucleotides, the CDR3 is TGTGCCAGCAGCCAAGAATCCTACAATGAGCAGTTCTTC. V is TRBV4-2 and J is TRBJ2-1; D uncertain. Germline V gives CDR1 LGHNA, CDR2 YNFKEQ. V lost 0 bases to trimming and J lost 1 base, with 1 base between them. The CDR3 runs to 13 residues.

There are a few counts of this clonotype. CDR3 nucleotides: TGTGCCAGCTCACTCCGACTAGCGGGGGGCGTCAATGAGCAGTTCTTC. Translated, it gives CASSLRLAGGVNEQFF. This rearrangement joins TRBV18 to TRBJ2-1; 13 bases agree with TRBD2. CDR1 is KGHSH, CDR2 LQKENI, per germline. After removal of 4 bases from V and 6 bases from J, the junction contained 6 bases not matched to a gene. The CDR3 spans 16 residues.

This clonotype was detected many times. The chain links TRBV7-9 to TRBJ1-1; 7 bases match TRBD1. The germline V gene encodes CDR1 SEHNR and CDR2 FQNEAQ (reference sequence). The CDR3 has 14 residues. V dropped 5 bases and J dropped 0; count of bases not matched to a gene: 3. The CDR3 DNA reads as TGTGCCAGCAGCCAGGGACAGTTGAACACTGAAGCTTTCTTT. This codes for CASSQGQLNTEAFF.

This clonotype was seen at least ten times. This rearrangement joins TRBV7-9 to TRBJ1-1; weak D call: TRBD1 (6 bases). V lost 5 bases and J 6 bases, leaving 16 bases between the germline ends. This CDR3 has 14 amino acids. Germline-derived CDR1 and CDR2 are SEHNR and FQNEAQ (reference sequence). For the CDR3, the DNA is TGTGCCAGCAGCAAACTTACAGGGATGCCTGAAGCTTTCTTT. Residues: CASSKLTGMPEAFF.

The V and J genes are TRBV9 and TRBJ2-1; D perhaps matches TRBD1 (5 bases). The CDR3 has 13 amino acids. V lost 0 bases and J lost 8, with 9 bases in between. Germline values: CDR1 SGDLS, CDR2 YYNGEE. The CDR3 DNA reads TGTGCCAGCAGCGTAGCTGTCAGGGATGAGCAGTTCTTC. It encodes CASSVAVRDEQFF.

The V and J genes are TRBV9 and TRBJ1-3; no clear D. Germline CDR1 SGDLS, CDR2 YYNGEE. The CDR3 runs 15 residues. V lost 3 bases to trimming and J lost 5 bases, with 15 bases between them. CDR3: CASSGRGTERNTIYF. CDR3 sequence (DNA): TGTGCCAGCAGCGGGAGAGGAACGGAACGAAACACCATATATTTT.

This clonotype was counted ten times or more. J is TRBJ2-7 and V is TRBV20-1; the match to TRBD1 covers 7 bases. Per the germline V gene, CDR1 is DFQATT and CDR2 is SNEGSKA (reference sequence). This CDR3 has 15 residues. V was pared by 5 bases and J by 3 bases, with 13 bases of the junction left unmatched. CDR3 bases: TGCAGTGCTGAATTCCACAGGGGAGAGGACTACGAGCAGTACTTC. Translated, it gives CSAEFHRGEDYEQYF.

V usage is TRBV25-1 and J usage is TRBJ2-5; 10 bases agree with TRBD1. Germline-derived CDR1 and CDR2 are MGHDK and SYGVNS. V lost 4 bases and J lost 5; bases outside the gene matches: 4. CDR3 length equals 14 residues. The CDR3 nucleotides read TGTGCCAGCAGTGCGACAGGGGGCTTTGAGACCCAGTACTTC. Residues: CASSATGGFETQYF.

This clonotype was detected only a few times. V is TRBV9 and J is TRBJ1-5; TRBD1 might be the D (5 bases). Per the germline V gene, CDR1 is SGDLS and CDR2 is YYNGEE. There are 15 residues in the CDR3. The V and J ends lost 4 bases and 5 bases respectively, with 16 bases between them. The CDR3 reads CASSPQGRGDQPQHF. CDR3 nucleotide sequence: TGTGCCAGCAGCCCCCAAGGGAGGGGAGATCAGCCCCAGCATTTT.

The rearrangement joins TRBV2 to TRBJ1-6, with D unclear. CDR1 SNHLY and CDR2 FYNNEI come from the germline V gene. The CDR3 contains 12 residues. The germline V and J ends were trimmed by 7 bases and 7 bases, with 8 bases remaining between them. The CDR3: CASKRSNSPLHF. CDR3 sequence (DNA): TGTGCCAGCAAAAGATCAAATTCACCCCTCCACTTT.

This CDR3 is CASSLDSKRGTDTQYF. DNA for the CDR3: TGTGCCAGCAGCCTAGACAGCAAGAGAGGAACAGATACGCAGTATTTT. The chain employs TRBV7-3 and TRBJ2-3; possibly TRBD1 for D (5 bases). Germline assignment: CDR1 SGHTA and CDR2 FQGTGA. The V end was cut by 5 bases, the J end by 3 bases, with 18 bases between. The CDR3 runs to 16 residues. The entire variable domain, with the rest obtained from reference TRBV7-3 and TRBJ2-3, is as follows: GAGVSQTPSNKVTEKGKYVELRCDPISGHTALYWYRQSLGQGPEFLIYFQGTGAADDSGLPNDRFFAVRPEGSVSTLKIQRTERGDSAVYLCASSLDSKRGTDTQYFGPGTRLTVL.

The sample holds many counts of this clonotype. V and J are TRBV2 and TRBJ1-2; 7 positions match TRBD1. This CDR3 comprises 12 residues. Germline CDR1 and CDR2: SNHLY and FYNNEI. Unmatched junction bases numbered 0, after V lost 8 bases and J lost 0 bases. The CDR3 spells CASGTANYGYTF. CDR3 DNA sequence: TGTGCCAGCGGGACAGCTAACTATGGCTACACCTTC.

This clonotype was observed a few times. V and J are TRBV12-3 or TRBV12-4 and TRBJ1-1; D is possibly TRBD1 (5 bases). The ends were cut back, 0 bases at V and 10 bases at J, with 9 bases in the middle. The CDR3 extends over 12 amino acids. The DNA of the CDR3 is TGTGCCAGCAGTTTAGCGGGGCGGATAGCTTTCTTT. It encodes CASSLAGRIAFF.

This clonotype showed up just a few times. This rearrangement joins TRBV5-4 to TRBJ1-2; 7 bases are a match to TRBD1. The CDR3 runs 13 residues. Trimming at V came to 5 bases and at J to 3 bases, leaving 4 bases not matched to a gene. Germline CDR1 reads SGHNT; CDR2 reads YYREEE (reference sequence). The CDR3 coding sequence is TGTGCCAGCAGGTGGGGGACAGACTATGGCTACACCTTC. Protein sequence: CASRWGTDYGYTF.

In its sample, this clonotype was seen a few times. V usage is TRBV29-1 and J usage is TRBJ2-5; no clear D gene. The CDR3 totals 13 residues. CDR1 SQVTM and CDR2 ANQGSEA come from the germline V gene. The CDR3 region is CSAGRAMQETQYF. The CDR3 DNA reads as TGCAGTGCCGGGCGAGCAATGCAAGAGACCCAGTACTTC.

This clonotype was recorded many times. For the CDR3, the DNA is TGTGCCAGCAGCTTAGGCCCCAGCACAGATACGCAGTATTTT. Its protein product is CASSLGPSTDTQYF. The chain carries TRBV11-2 and TRBJ2-3; D uncertain. V lost 1 base and J lost 0, with 5 bases in between. The CDR3 covers 14 residues. Germline V gene lookup returns CDR1 SGHAT and CDR2 FQNNGV.

This clonotype was seen a few times. The chain carries TRBV15 and TRBJ2-6; D not resolved. Per the germline V gene, CDR1 is LNHNV and CDR2 is YYDKDF (reference sequence). The CDR3 loop spans 13 amino acids. Trimming took 6 bases from V and 0 from J, leaving 3 bases between them. DNA of the CDR3: TGTGCCACCAGTGCCTCTGGGGCCAACGTCCTGACTTTC. Translating gives CATSASGANVLTF.

V usage is TRBV28 and J usage is TRBJ2-6, with TRBD1 matching 8 bases. Germline CDR1 is MDHEN and CDR2 is SYDVKM. The J segment lost 0 bases and the V segment lost 6 bases, leaving 7 bases of the junction unmatched. The CDR3 has 17 residues. The CDR3 region has the DNA TGTGCCAGCAGCCTAGACAGGGGACACTCTGGGGCCAACGTCCTGACTTTC. Encoded protein: CASSLDRGHSGANVLTF. Looking up the rest from reference TRBV28 and TRBJ2-6 gives the full variable domain: DVKVTQSSRYLVKRTGEKVFLECVQDMDHENMFWYRQDPGLGLRLIYFSYDVKMKEKGDIPEGYSVSREKKERFSLILESASTNQTSMYLCASSLDRGHSGANVLTFGAGSRLTVL.

This clonotype was detected a few times. The J gene is TRBJ2-3, the V gene TRBV5-6, with D perhaps TRBD1 (6 bases). The CDR3 is 15 amino acids. The V gene's germline CDR1 is SGHDT and CDR2 YYEEEE. V dropped 6 bases and J dropped 5 bases, with 19 bases sitting between them. Here the CDR3 DNA reads TGTGCCAGCACCCCAGGGTGGGCCAGGGGAGATACGCAGTATTTT. It translates to CASTPGWARGDTQYF.

This clonotype was found many times. The genes are TRBV7-9 and TRBJ2-2; 10 nucleotides align to TRBD1. CDR1 SEHNR and CDR2 FQNEAQ come from the germline V gene (reference sequence). This CDR3 has 15 residues. The junction had 3 bases not matched to a gene; V was cut back by 5 bases and J by 3 bases. CDR3 bases: TGTGCCAGCAGCCGCGGGACAGGGGACACCGGGGAGCTGTTTTTT. Amino acid sequence: CASSRGTGDTGELFF.

This clonotype was seen many times. The CDR3 sequence is CSGRDGSRGDTQYF. The CDR3 DNA reads TGCAGCGGGAGGGACGGATCGAGGGGGGATACGCAGTATTTT. The genes are TRBV29-1 and TRBJ2-3, with D perhaps matching TRBD1 or TRBD2 (6 bases each). The CDR3 length is 14 residues. Trimming took 7 bases from V and 6 from J, leaving 20 bases between them. The germline V gene has CDR1 SQVTM and CDR2 ANQGSEA.

This clonotype was recorded a few times. The chain recombines TRBV9 with TRBJ1-5; D possibly corresponds to TRBD1 (5 bases). The V end was cut by 4 bases, the J end by 2 bases, with 10 bases between. This CDR3 is 14 amino acids long. Looked up from germline, CDR1 is SGDLS and CDR2 is YYNGEE. The CDR3 DNA reads as TGTGCCAGCAGCACAGGACATGGCAATCAGCCCCAGCATTTT. Protein: CASSTGHGNQPQHF. Together with reference TRBV9 and TRBJ1-5, the CDR3 gives the full variable domain: DSGVTQTPKHLITATGQRVTLRCSPRSGDLSVYWYQQSLDQGLQFLIQYYNGEERAKGNILERFSAQQFPDLHSELNLSSLELGDSALYFCASSTGHGNQPQHFGDGTRLSIL.

This clonotype has ten or more counts. V usage is TRBV7-2 and J usage is TRBJ2-7, with D tentatively TRBD1 (6 bases). CDR3 length: 16 residues. The V gene's germline CDR1 is SGHTA and CDR2 FQGNSA. V was cut by 5 bases and J by 2 bases, with 19 bases left in between. CDR3 in DNA: TGTGCCAGCAGCCCCGGAACAGGGCTACTCACCTACGAGCAGTACTTC. This codes for CASSPGTGLLTYEQYF.

The chain combines TRBV3-1 with TRBJ2-7; TRBD2 might be the D (5 bases). Between the trimmed V and J ends, which lost 3 bases and 4 bases, there was a span of 25 bases. This CDR3 has 18 amino acids. Germline V gene sequence: CDR1 LGHDT, CDR2 YNNKEL (reference sequence). In nucleotides, the CDR3 is TGTGCCAGCAGCCAGACGAGTCCGGGAACCTCCCACGGGTACGAGCAGTACTTC. Residues: CASSQTSPGTSHGYEQYF.

V gene TRBV12-3 or TRBV12-4 combines with J gene TRBJ1-1, with D unresolved. This CDR3 contains 14 residues. Trimming left V 6 bases short and J 4 bases short, with 15 bases between. This chain's CDR3 is CASSPFGRTTEAFF. For the CDR3, the DNA is TGTGCCAGCAGCCCTTTCGGACGGACCACTGAAGCTTTCTTT.

This clonotype was picked up many times. The chain combines TRBV29-1 with TRBJ2-7; either TRBD1 or TRBD2 may supply D (6 bases each). The CDR3 length is 12 residues. Germline V gives CDR1 SQVTM, CDR2 ANQGSEA. V was cut by 5 bases and J by 3 bases, with 11 bases left in between. CDR3 in amino acids: CSVSRGDYEQYF. As DNA, the CDR3 is TGCAGCGTTAGTAGGGGGGACTACGAGCAGTACTTC.

The table lists this clonotype with a few counts. The chain links TRBV11-2 to TRBJ2-1, with 8 nucleotides matching TRBD1. The CDR3 runs 15 residues. Trimming at V came to 4 bases and at J to 4 bases, leaving 6 bases not matched to a gene. Germline CDR1 SGHAT, CDR2 FQNNGV. CDR3: CASSYGQGGYNEQFF. The CDR3 coding sequence is TGTGCCAGCAGCTACGGACAGGGTGGGTACAATGAGCAGTTCTTC.

This clonotype was recorded many times. The chain has TRBV7-3 and TRBJ2-1; maybe TRBD2 (7 bases). The germline V gene has CDR1 SGHTA and CDR2 FQGTGA. The CDR3 spans 16 residues. Trimming took 3 bases from V and 5 from J, leaving 17 bases between them. The CDR3 sequence: CASSLRGGLPNNEQFF. The DNA of the CDR3 is TGTGCCAGCAGCTTGAGGGGGGGTCTACCAAACAATGAGCAGTTCTTC.

This clonotype was observed a handful of times. V gene TRBV5-5 combines with J gene TRBJ2-1; unclear D gene. This CDR3 contains 15 residues. V was cut by 0 bases and J by 5 bases, with 12 bases left in between. Per germline, CDR1 SGHKS and CDR2 YYEKEE (reference sequence). This CDR3 is CASSLGRPVNNEQFF. CDR3 sequence (DNA): TGTGCCAGCAGCTTGGGTAGACCTGTCAACAATGAGCAGTTCTTC.